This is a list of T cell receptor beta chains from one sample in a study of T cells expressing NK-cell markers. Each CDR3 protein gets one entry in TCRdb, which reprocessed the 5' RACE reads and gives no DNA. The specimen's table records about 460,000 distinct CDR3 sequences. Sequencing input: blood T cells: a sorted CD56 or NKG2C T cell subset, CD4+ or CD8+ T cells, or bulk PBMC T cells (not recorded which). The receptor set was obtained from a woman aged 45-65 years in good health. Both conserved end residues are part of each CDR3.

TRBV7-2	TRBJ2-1	CASSSEPGGYGGTNEQFF
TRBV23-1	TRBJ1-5	CACKAGMISNQPQHF
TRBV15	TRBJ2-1	CATSRIDLAGGPAPGSEQFF
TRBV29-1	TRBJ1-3	CSVQGAVGNTIYF
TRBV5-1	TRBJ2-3	CASSLRQNTDTQYF
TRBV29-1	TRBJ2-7	CSVEDTGAYEQYF
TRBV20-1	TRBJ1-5	CSARDPVGPQHF
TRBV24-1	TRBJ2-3	CATSDPTSQGTDTQYF
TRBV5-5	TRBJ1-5	CASSLALGSTQPQHF
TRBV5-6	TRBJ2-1	CASSPLGQLPLNEQFF
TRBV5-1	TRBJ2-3	CASSLEGADTQYF
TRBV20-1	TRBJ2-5	CSARDGSRPGRTQYF
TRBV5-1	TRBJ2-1	CASRGGLVPNEQFF
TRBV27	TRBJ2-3	CASSLLAGTDTQYF
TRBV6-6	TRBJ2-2	CASSKENTGELFF
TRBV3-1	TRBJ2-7	CASSPSGSIYEQYF
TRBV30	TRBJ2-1	CAWSKGLDLEQFF
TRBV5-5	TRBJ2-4	CASSHPTGTMAVLPKNIQYF
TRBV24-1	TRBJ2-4	CATQGAGGPKNIQYF
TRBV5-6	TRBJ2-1	CASSSGLATYNEQFF
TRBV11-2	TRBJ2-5	CASTPSRDGTQYF
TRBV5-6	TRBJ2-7	CASSLGGLHEQYF
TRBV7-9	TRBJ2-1	CASSVLQGREEQFF
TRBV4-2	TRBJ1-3	CASSQEVQGSGNTIYF
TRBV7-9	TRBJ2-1	CASSLPGSWFF
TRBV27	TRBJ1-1	CASSYNPGTVNTEAFF
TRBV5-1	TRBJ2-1	CASSLRGRETEQFF
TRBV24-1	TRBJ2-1	CATSASEGLAGVYNEQFF
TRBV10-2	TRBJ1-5	CASSETGNQPQHF
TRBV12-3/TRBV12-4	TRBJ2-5	CASSFLSFQETQYF
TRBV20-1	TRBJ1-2	CSAQGMSYGYTF
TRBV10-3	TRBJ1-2	CAISGTGTNYGYTF
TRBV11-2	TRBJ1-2	CASSRLGRTSYGYTF
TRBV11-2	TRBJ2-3	CASSASRTYTDTQYF
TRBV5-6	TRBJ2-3	CASSPMDRTDTQYF
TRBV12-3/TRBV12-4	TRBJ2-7	CASSLRPGGYEQYF
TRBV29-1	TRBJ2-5	CSERRVETQYF
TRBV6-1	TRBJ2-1	CASSDGPGVHEQFF
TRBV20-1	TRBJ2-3	CSAKSGSGSKDTQYF
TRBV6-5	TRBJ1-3	CASSYLRDSGNTIYF
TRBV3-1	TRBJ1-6	CASSQVSSNSPLHF
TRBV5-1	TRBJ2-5	CASSLSPETQYF
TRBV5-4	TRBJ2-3	CASSLEVATDTQYF
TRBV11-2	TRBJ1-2	CASSHYLGQGNGYTF
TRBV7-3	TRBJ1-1	CASSLTPTEAFF
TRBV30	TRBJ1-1	CAWSRWRGHMNTEAFF
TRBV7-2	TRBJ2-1	CASSLASAVHGEQFF
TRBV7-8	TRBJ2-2	CASSPNLSTGELFF
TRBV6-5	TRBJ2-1	CASSQTSGRRSGTNEQFF
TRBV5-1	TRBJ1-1	CASSRPPRDMNTEAFF
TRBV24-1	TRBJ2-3	CATSDTGFTDTQYF
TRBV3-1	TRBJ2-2	CASSSRTSGAGELFF
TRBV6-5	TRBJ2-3	CASSEGPRDTQYF
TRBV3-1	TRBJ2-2	CASSQASGGVGSGELFF
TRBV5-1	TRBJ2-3	CASSLGTRGVDTQYF